This TCR beta chain was profiled in a study of blood T cells in healthy people across ages. Between the trimmed V and J ends, which lost 5 bases and 8 bases, there was a span of 13 bases. This CDR3 spans 13 amino acids. CDR1 and CDR2 (germline): SGHTA, FQGNSA. This clonotype has just one count. A much larger clone lies a single base off, so this may be a read error. A sample-barcoded 5' primer and a J-beta primer mix were used in a second PCR of about 6 to 12 cycles. TCRdb re-called the 5' RACE reads with MiXCR, one entry per CDR3 protein. The sample carries hundreds of thousands of distinct CDR3 sequences, roughly half recorded once.

This chain uses TRBV7-2 with TRBJ2-1; D not certain. The sample was blood. The receptor's source is a woman of 80 years or more in good health. The CDR3 bases are TGTGCCAGCAGCCCCAGAGTGGGTCATGAGCAGTTCTTC. It is translated as CASSPRVGHEQFF. Using reference TRBV7-2 and TRBJ2-1 for the parts outside the CDR3, the full variable domain is GAGVSQSPSNKVTEKGKDVELRCDPISGHTALYWYRQSLGQGLEFLIYFQGNSAPDKSGLPSDRFSAERTGGSVSTLTIQRTQQEDSAVYLCASSPRVGHEQFFGPGTRLTVL.